This paragraph covers one TCR beta chain sequence. The data stem from a study of cytomegalovirus exposure and HLA in healthy donors. The study sampled nominally healthy donors, though unrecorded immune exposures were likely. Germline V CDR1 and CDR2: MDHEN, SYDVKM. Between the trimmed V and J ends, which lost 7 bases and 4 bases, there was a span of 23 bases. The CDR3 length is 16 residues. The primer mix had 60 Vbeta and 13 Jbeta primers. Profiling relied on immunoSEQ multiplex PCR, and the TCRdb table lists in-frame clones only, not all of them. The sample table includes 100,000 to 150,000 clones. The TCR was taken from a woman between 35 and 50 years old in good health and CMV-seropositive. The J gene is TRBJ2-7, the V gene TRBV28; perhaps TRBD2 as D (6 bases). Sequencing was done on a sample of PBMCs. In nucleotides, the CDR3 is TGTGCCAGCACCCCGTTTATAGGGACTGCACTTTACGAGCAGTACTTC. The encoded protein is CASTPFIGTALYEQYF.